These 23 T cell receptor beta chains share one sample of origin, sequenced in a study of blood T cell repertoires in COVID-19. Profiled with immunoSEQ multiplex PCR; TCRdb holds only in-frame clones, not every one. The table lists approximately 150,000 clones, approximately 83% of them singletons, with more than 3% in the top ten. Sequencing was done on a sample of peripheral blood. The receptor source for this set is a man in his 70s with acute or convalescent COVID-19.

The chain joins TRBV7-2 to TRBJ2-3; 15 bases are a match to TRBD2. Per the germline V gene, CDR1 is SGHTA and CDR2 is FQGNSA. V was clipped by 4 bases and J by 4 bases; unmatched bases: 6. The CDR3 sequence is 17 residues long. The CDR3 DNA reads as TGTGCCAGCAGCTCAGGACTAGCGGGAGGGTTCGCAGATACGCAGTATTTT. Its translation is CASSSGLAGGFADTQYF.

CDR3 DNA: TGCGCCAGCAGCCCGCTTGATGGGGACGGTAGCGGGAGGGCCGTGGCCAAAAACATTCAGTACTTC. It translates to CASSPLDGDGSGRAVAKNIQYF. The chain is built from TRBV4-3 and TRBJ2-4, with 11 nucleotides matching TRBD2. The CDR3 length is 22 residues. V was pared by 4 bases and J by 1 base, with 21 bases of the junction left unmatched. Per germline, CDR1 LGHNA and CDR2 YSLEER.

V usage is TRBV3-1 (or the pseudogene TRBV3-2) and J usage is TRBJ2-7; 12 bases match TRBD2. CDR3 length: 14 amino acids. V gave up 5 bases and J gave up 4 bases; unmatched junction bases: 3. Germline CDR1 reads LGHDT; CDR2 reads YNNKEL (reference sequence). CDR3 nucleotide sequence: TGTGCCAGCAGCGCGGGACTAGCGGGTTACGAGCAGTACTTC. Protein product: CASSAGLAGYEQYF.

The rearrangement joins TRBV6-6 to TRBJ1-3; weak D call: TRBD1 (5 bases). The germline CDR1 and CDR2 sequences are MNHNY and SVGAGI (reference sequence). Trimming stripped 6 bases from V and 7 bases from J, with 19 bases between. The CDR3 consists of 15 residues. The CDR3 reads CASRPASGFGNTIYF. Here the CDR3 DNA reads TGTGCCAGCAGACCAGCTTCAGGGTTTGGGAACACCATATATTTT.

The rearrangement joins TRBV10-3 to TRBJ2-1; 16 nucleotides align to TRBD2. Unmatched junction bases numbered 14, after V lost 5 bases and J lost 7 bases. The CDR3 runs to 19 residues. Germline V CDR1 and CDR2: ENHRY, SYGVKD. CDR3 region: CAISREGLAGGGHRNEQFF. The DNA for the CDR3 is TGTGCCATCAGTAGGGAGGGACTAGCGGGAGGGGGACATCGAAATGAGCAGTTCTTC.

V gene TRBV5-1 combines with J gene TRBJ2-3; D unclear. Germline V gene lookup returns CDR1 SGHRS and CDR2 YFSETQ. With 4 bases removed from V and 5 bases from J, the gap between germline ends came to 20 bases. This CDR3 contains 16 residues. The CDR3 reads CASSLLVAERKDTQYF. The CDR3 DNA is TGCGCCAGCAGCCTCCTGGTAGCAGAAAGAAAAGATACGCAGTATTTT.

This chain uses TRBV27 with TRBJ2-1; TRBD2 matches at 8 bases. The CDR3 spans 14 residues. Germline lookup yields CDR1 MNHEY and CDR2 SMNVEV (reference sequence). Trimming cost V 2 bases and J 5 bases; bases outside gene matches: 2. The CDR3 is CASSLELADNEQFF. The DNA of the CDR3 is TGTGCCAGCAGTTTAGAACTAGCGGACAATGAGCAGTTCTTC.

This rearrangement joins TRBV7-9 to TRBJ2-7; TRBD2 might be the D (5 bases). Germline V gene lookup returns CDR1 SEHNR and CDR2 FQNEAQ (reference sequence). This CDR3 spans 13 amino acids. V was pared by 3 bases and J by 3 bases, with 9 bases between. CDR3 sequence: CASSFPGDYEQYF. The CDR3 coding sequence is TGTGCCAGCAGCTTCCCCGGGGACTACGAGCAGTACTTC.

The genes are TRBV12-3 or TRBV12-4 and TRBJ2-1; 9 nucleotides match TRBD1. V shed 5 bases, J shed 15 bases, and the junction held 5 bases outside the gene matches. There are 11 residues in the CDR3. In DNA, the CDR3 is TGTGCCAGCAGTAACGACAGGGGGGGGTTCTTC. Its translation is CASSNDRGGFF.

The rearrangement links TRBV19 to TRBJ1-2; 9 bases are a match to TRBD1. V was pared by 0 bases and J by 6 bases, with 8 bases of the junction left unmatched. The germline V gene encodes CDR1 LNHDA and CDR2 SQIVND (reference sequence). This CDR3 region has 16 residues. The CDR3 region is CASSIDHNRGLNGYTF. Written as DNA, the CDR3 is TGTGCCAGTAGTATAGATCATAACAGGGGGCTGAATGGCTACACCTTC.

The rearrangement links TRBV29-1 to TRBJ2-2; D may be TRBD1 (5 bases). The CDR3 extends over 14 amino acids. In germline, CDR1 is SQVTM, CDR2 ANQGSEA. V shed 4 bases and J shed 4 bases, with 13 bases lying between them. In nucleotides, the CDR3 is TGCAGCGTTGTGATCCTTAGGGGCACCGGGGAGCTGTTTTTT. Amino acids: CSVVILRGTGELFF.

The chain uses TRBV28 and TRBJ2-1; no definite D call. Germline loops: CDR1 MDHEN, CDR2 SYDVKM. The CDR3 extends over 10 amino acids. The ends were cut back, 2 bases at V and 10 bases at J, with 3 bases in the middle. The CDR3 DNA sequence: TGTGCCAGCAGTTTAGTAGAGCAGTTCTTC. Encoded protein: CASSLVEQFF.

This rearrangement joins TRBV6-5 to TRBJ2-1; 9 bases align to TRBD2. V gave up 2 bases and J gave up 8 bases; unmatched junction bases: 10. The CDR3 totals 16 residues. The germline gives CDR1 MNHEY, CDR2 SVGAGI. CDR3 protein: CASSYETSGALDEQFF. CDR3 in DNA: TGTGCCAGCAGTTACGAGACTAGCGGCGCCTTAGATGAGCAGTTCTTC.

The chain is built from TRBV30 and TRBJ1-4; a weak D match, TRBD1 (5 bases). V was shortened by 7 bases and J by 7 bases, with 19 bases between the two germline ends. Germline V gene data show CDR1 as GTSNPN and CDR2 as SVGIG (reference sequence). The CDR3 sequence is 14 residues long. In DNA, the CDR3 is TGTGCCTCCACCCCACCGGGACTTGGTGAAAAACTGTTTTTT. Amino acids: CASTPPGLGEKLFF.

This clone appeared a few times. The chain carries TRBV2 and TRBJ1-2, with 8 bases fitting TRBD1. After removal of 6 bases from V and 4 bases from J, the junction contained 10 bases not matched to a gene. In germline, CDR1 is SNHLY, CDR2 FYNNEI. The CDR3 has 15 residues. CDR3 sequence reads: CASSALDRAGYGYTF. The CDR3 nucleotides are TGTGCCAGCAGCGCCCTGGACAGGGCGGGCTATGGCTACACCTTC.

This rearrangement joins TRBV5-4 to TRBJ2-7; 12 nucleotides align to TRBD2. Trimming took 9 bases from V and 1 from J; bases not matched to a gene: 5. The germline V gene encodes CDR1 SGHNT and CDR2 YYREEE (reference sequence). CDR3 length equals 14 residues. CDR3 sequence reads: CAMSGTSGSYEQYF. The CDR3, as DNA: TGTGCCATGTCCGGGACTAGCGGGTCCTACGAGCAGTACTTC.

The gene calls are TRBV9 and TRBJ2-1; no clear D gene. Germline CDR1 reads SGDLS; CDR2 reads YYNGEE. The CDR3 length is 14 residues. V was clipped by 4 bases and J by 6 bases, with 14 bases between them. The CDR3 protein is CASSPSGLGNEQFF. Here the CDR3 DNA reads TGTGCCAGCAGCCCCTCGGGTCTCGGCAATGAGCAGTTCTTC. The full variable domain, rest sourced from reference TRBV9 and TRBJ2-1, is DSGVTQTPKHLITATGQRVTLRCSPRSGDLSVYWYQQSLDQGLQFLIQYYNGEERAKGNILERFSAQQFPDLHSELNLSSLELGDSALYFCASSPSGLGNEQFFGPGTRLTVL.

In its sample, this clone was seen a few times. CDR3 loop: CASSLRLRGIDEQYF. The CDR3 nucleotides read TGTGCCAGCAGCTTAAGGTTGCGGGGGATTGACGAGCAGTACTTC. The chain links TRBV7-8 to TRBJ2-7, with 7 bases lining up with TRBD2. V was pared by 2 bases and J by 5 bases, with 9 bases of the junction left unmatched. Germline CDR1 reads SGHVS; CDR2 reads FQNEAQ. The CDR3 sequence is 15 residues long. Using reference TRBV7-8 and TRBJ2-7 for the parts outside the CDR3, the full variable domain is GAGVSQSPRYKVAKRGQDVALRCDPISGHVSLFWYQQALGQGPEFLTYFQNEAQLDKSGLPSDRFFAERPEGSVSTLKIQRTQQEDSAVYLCASSLRLRGIDEQYFGPGTRLTVT.

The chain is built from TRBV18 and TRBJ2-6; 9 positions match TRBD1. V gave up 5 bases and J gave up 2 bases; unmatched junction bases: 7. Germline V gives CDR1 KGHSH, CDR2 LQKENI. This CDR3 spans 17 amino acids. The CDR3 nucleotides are TGTGCCAGCTCAGAGGGACAGGGAAGTGCTGGGGCCAACGTCCTGACTTTC. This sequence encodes CASSEGQGSAGANVLTF.

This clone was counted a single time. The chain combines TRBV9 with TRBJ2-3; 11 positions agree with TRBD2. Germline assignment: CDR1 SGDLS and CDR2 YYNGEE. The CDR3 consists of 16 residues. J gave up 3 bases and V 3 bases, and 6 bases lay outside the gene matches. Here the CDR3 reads CASSGLAGGETDTQYF. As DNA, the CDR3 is TGTGCCAGCAGCGGCCTAGCGGGAGGTGAAACAGATACGCAGTATTTT.

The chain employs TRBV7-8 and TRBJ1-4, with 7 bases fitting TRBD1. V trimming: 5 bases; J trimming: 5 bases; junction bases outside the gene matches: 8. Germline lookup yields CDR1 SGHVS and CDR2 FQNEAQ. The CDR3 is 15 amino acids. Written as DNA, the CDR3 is TGTGCCAGCAGCCCTCCGGACAGGCCCAATGAAAAACTGTTTTTT. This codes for CASSPPDRPNEKLFF.

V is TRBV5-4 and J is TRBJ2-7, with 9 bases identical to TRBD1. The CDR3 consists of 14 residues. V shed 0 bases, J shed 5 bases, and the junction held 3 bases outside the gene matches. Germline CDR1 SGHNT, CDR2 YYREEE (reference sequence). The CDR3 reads CASSLEQGAHEQYF. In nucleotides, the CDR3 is TGTGCCAGCAGCTTGGAACAGGGGGCCCACGAGCAGTACTTC.

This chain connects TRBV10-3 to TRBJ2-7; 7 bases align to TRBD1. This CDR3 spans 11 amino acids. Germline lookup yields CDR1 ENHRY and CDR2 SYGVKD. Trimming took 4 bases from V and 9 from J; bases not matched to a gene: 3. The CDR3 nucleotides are TGTGCCATCAGTGGGGGGACAGTGCAGTACTTC. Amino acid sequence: CAISGGTVQYF.